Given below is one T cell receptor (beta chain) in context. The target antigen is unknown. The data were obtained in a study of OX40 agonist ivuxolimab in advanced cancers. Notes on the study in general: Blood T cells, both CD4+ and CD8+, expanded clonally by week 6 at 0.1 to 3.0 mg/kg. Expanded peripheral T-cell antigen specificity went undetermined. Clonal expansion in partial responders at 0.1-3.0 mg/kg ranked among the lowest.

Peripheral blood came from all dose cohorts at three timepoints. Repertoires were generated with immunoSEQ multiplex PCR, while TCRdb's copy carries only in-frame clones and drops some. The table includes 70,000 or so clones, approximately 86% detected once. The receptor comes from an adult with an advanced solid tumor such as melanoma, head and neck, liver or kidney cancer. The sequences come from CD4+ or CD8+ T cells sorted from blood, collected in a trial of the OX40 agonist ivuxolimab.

The CDR3: CASSLGGEETQYF. The CDR3, as DNA: TGTGCCAGCAGCTTGGGGGGGGAAGAGACCCAGTACTTC. The chain is built from TRBV13 and TRBJ2-5, with 7 bases lining up with TRBD2. Germline lookup yields CDR1 PRHDT and CDR2 FYEKMQ (reference sequence). The CDR3 extends over 13 amino acids. V lost 3 bases and J lost 3; bases outside the gene matches: 1.